This T cell receptor (beta chain) was sequenced in a study of neoadjuvant nivolumab and ipilimumab in lung cancer. Across the whole study: The combination arm added day-1 ipilimumab 1 mg/kg to nivolumab 3 mg/kg on days 1, 15, 29.

Clones were sequenced by immunoSEQ multiplex PCR, and TCRdb holds only the in-frame ones, with some missing. The profile shows some 9,700 clones, 75% to 80% of them singletons. V was clipped by 3 bases and J by 4 bases, with 15 bases between them. The length of the CDR3 is 16 residues. Germline V lookup: CDR1 SGHVS, CDR2 FQNEAQ. Whole-study findings and limits: Compared with tumor-adjacent uninvolved lung, resected tumors showed greater richness and clonality. Only two of four nivolumab-treated tumors gained richness and clonality by surgery.

This clone is termed medium-sized (0.01 to 0.1%). Its specificity is unknown. This material consisted of tumor tissue, taken after neoadjuvant nivolumab, alone or with ipilimumab, at or shortly before surgery. The chain has TRBV7-8 and TRBJ1-4, with D uncertain. This clonotype originated in an adult with non-small cell lung cancer. Some clones in this sample may be carry-over from other donors' samples. CDR3 in amino acids: CASSFQDGFINEKLFF. The CDR3 bases are TGTGCCAGCAGCTTCCAGGACGGCTTTATTAATGAAAAACTGTTTTTT.